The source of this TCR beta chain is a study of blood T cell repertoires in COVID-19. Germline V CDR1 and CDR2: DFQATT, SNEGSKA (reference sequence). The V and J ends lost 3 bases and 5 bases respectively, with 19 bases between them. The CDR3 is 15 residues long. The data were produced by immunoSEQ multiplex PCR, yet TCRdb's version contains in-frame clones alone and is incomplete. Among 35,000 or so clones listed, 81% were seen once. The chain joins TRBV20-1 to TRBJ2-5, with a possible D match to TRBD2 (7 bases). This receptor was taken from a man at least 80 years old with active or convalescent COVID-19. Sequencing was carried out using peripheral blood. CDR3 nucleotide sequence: TGCAGTGCTAGTCCGGGGGGCGCGTTGGATGAGACCCAGTACTTC. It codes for CSASPGGALDETQYF.